These 12 T cell receptor beta chains came from one sample sequenced in a study of radiotherapy plus CTLA-4 blockade in lung cancer. Assay used: immunoSEQ multiplex PCR; TCRdb lists only in-frame clones, some missing. This table holds more than 95,000 clones, 60% to 75% found once. This specimen was peripheral blood, taken from a patient treated with radiotherapy plus ipilimumab. Receptor source: a human donor with non-small cell lung cancer who had a partial response to radiotherapy plus ipilimumab. Some clones in this sample may be carry-over from other donors' samples.

The chain carries TRBV5-4 and TRBJ2-3, with D uncertain. This CDR3 contains 15 residues. Germline assignment: CDR1 SGHNT and CDR2 YYREEE (reference sequence). V was clipped by 3 bases and J by 4 bases, with 15 bases between them. CDR3 bases: TGTGCCAGCAGCTCGCCAACTAAGGTCCCAGATACGCAGTATTTT. This sequence encodes CASSSPTKVPDTQYF.

This chain joins TRBV2 and TRBJ2-3, with 7 bases that match TRBD2. The CDR3 totals 17 residues. With V trimmed by 2 bases and J by 5 bases, 13 bases remained unmatched. Germline V gives CDR1 SNHLY, CDR2 FYNNEI. CDR3 nucleotides: TGTGCCAGCAGTGAATTTGTCGGCGGGAGTGGGCGAGATACGCAGTATTTT. Translating it yields CASSEFVGGSGRDTQYF. The variable domain in full, completed from reference TRBV2 and TRBJ2-3, reads EPEVTQTPSHQVTQMGQEVILRCVPISNHLYFYWYRQILGQKVEFLVSFYNNEISEKSEIFDDQFSVERPDGSNFTLKIRSTKLEDSAMYFCASSEFVGGSGRDTQYFGPGTRLTVL.

A remark on this clone: Other DNA sequences in this specimen translate into the identical CDR3. The chain couples TRBV4-2 to TRBJ1-1; no definite D call. Germline CDR1 is LGHNA and CDR2 is YNFKEQ. This CDR3 is built from 13 residues. Trimming removed 3 bases from V and 4 bases from J, with 9 bases in between. DNA of the CDR3: TGTGCCAGCAGCCAGGATGCGGGCACTGAAGCTTTCTTT. Encoded protein: CASSQDAGTEAFF.

The chain combines TRBV29-1 with TRBJ1-2; TRBD1 agrees at 9 bases. The CDR3 has 12 amino acids. The germline V gene encodes CDR1 SQVTM and CDR2 ANQGSEA. V lost 7 bases and J lost 4; bases outside the gene matches: 4. CDR3 residues: CSGATGGYGYTF. The CDR3, as DNA: TGCAGCGGTGCGACAGGGGGCTATGGCTACACCTTC. Filled out from reference TRBV29-1 and TRBJ1-2, the complete variable domain reads SAVISQKPSRDICQRGTSLTIQCQVDSQVTMMFWYRQQPGQSLTLIATANQGSEATYESGFVIDKFPISRPNLTFSTLTVSNMSPEDSSIYLCSGATGGYGYTFGSGTRLTVV.

The chain combines TRBV19 with TRBJ1-5; tentatively, D is TRBD1 (5 bases). V was pared by 6 bases and J by 9 bases, with 18 bases between. The CDR3 runs 14 residues. The germline V gene encodes CDR1 LNHDA and CDR2 SQIVND (reference sequence). The CDR3 DNA is TGTGCCAGTAGAGATCAGGGCCCGGGAGGGCCCCAGCATTTT. This gives the protein CASRDQGPGGPQHF. Full variable domain (remainder filled in from reference TRBV19 and TRBJ1-5): DGGITQSPKYLFRKEGQNVTLSCEQNLNHDAMYWYRQDPGQGLRLIYYSQIVNDFQKGDIAEGYSVSREKKESFPLTVTSAQKNPTAFYLCASRDQGPGGPQHFGDGTRLSIL.

V is TRBV6-1 and J is TRBJ2-7; 7 bases are shared with TRBD2. Trimming cost V 8 bases and J 6 bases; bases outside gene matches: 10. The CDR3 covers 13 residues. Looked up from germline, CDR1 is MNHNS and CDR2 is SASEGT. CDR3 bases: TGTGCCAGCCGATGGGGGGGAAGGGGCGAGCAGTACTTC. Its translation is CASRWGGRGEQYF.

The chain uses TRBV28 and TRBJ2-7; no reliable D call. The germline V gene encodes CDR1 MDHEN and CDR2 SYDVKM. The CDR3 length is 11 residues. V shed 2 bases and J shed 5 bases, with 4 bases lying between them. The chain's CDR3 is CASSLQDEQYF. CDR3 coding DNA: TGTGCCAGCAGTTTACAGGACGAGCAGTACTTC.

The chain combines TRBV19 with TRBJ2-1, with 12 bases that match TRBD2. Per germline, CDR1 LNHDA and CDR2 SQIVND (reference sequence). The CDR3 extends over 18 amino acids. V gave up 0 bases and J gave up 2 bases; unmatched junction bases: 5. This CDR3 reads CASSIDQGLAGPYNEQFF. The CDR3 coding sequence is TGTGCCAGTAGTATAGACCAAGGACTAGCGGGACCCTACAATGAGCAGTTCTTC.

There are a few counts of this clone. The chain employs TRBV4-2 and TRBJ1-1; D remains unclear. Trimming removed 0 bases from V and 6 bases from J, with 14 bases in between. Germline V gene lookup returns CDR1 LGHNA and CDR2 YNFKEQ. The length of the CDR3 is 15 residues. In DNA, the CDR3 is TGTGCCAGCAGCCAAGATTCAGGATTTTGGGCTGAAGCTTTCTTT. It encodes CASSQDSGFWAEAFF.

This chain joins TRBV18 and TRBJ2-2, with D tentatively TRBD1 (6 bases). Between the trimmed V and J ends, which lost 3 bases and 1 base, there was a span of 12 bases. Germline V CDR1 and CDR2: KGHSH, LQKENI. The CDR3 is made up of 16 amino acids. The CDR3 sequence: CASSPMARGNTGELFF. The DNA of the CDR3 is TGTGCCAGCTCACCTATGGCCAGGGGGAACACCGGGGAGCTGTTTTTT.

The V call is TRBV5-1, the J call TRBJ2-1; 14 bases match TRBD2. The germline CDR1 and CDR2 sequences are SGHRS and YFSETQ. V gave up 0 bases and J gave up 6 bases; unmatched junction bases: 2. The CDR3 runs 16 residues. CDR3 bases: TGCGCCAGCAGCTTGGCCGGACTAGCGGGAGGCAATGAGCAGTTCTTC. This gives the protein CASSLAGLAGGNEQFF.

The rearrangement uses TRBV29-1 and TRBJ1-5, with 9 bases lining up with TRBD1. This CDR3 comprises 14 residues. CDR1 and CDR2 (germline): SQVTM, ANQGSEA. V was clipped by 4 bases and J by 2 bases; unmatched bases: 3. CDR3 DNA sequence: TGCAGCGTTGTGGACAGGGGAGGCAATCAGCCCCAGCATTTT. Encoded protein: CSVVDRGGNQPQHF.